This TCR beta chain was recovered during a study of blood T cells in healthy people across ages. Study-wide findings and caveats: Relative to aged donors, long-lived donors carried more naive CD4+ cells and displayed higher diversity.

Through a sample-barcoded 5' primer and a J-beta primer mix, a second PCR was run for 7 to 11 cycles. TCRdb independently ran MiXCR on the 5' RACE reads; one entry per CDR3 protein. Of 800,000 to 1,000,000 distinct CDR3 sequences in the sample, roughly 43% are singletons; the top ten hold about an eighth. Peripheral blood samples of roughly 10 milliliters were drawn from each donor. This CDR3 comprises 13 residues. From germline, CDR1 is SQVTM and CDR2 ANQGSEA. Deletions cut 5 bases from V and 3 bases from J, with 11 bases between. This clonotype occurred a few times. What it binds is unknown. The clonotype comes from a man aged 25 to 40 in good health. The chain has TRBV29-1 and TRBJ1-5; D not certain. Sequenced material: blood. The CDR3 DNA is TGCAGCGTTTCAGGAGGGTACAATCAGCCCCAGCATTTT. Translated: CSVSGGYNQPQHF. Using reference TRBV29-1 and TRBJ1-5 for the parts outside the CDR3, the full variable domain is SAVISQKPSRDICQRGTSLTIQCQVDSQVTMMFWYRQQPGQSLTLIATANQGSEATYESGFVIDKFPISRPNLTFSTLTVSNMSPEDSSIYLCSVSGGYNQPQHFGDGTRLSIL.